The 8 T cell receptor beta chains reported below all come from one sample, sequenced in a study of blood T cell repertoires in COVID-19. Assay: immunoSEQ multiplex PCR; the TCRdb copy retains only in-frame clones and omits some. The data hold 200,000 or so clones, with around 77% observed a single time. Sequencing was carried out using peripheral blood. The receptors shown here come from a man in his sixties with active or convalescent COVID-19.

This rearrangement joins TRBV24-1 to TRBJ2-2; 9 nucleotides align to TRBD2. CDR1 and CDR2 from the germline V gene are KGHDR and SFDVKD. The CDR3 sequence is 14 residues long. The junction had 4 bases not matched to a gene; V was cut back by 10 bases and J by 2 bases. In DNA, the CDR3 is TGTGCCACTCTTAGCGGGGGCAACACCGGGGAGCTGTTTTTT. Its translation: CATLSGGNTGELFF.

The genes are TRBV5-4 and TRBJ2-1; no clear D. V was trimmed by 0 bases and J by 0 bases, leaving 10 bases between them. The CDR3 runs to 16 residues. The germline CDR1 and CDR2 sequences are SGHNT and YYREEE (reference sequence). This CDR3 reads CASSLGEPPSYNEQFF. CDR3 nucleotide sequence: TGTGCCAGCAGCTTGGGCGAACCACCCTCCTACAATGAGCAGTTCTTC.

V is TRBV9 and J is TRBJ2-7, with 9 nucleotides matching TRBD2. The V gene's germline CDR1 is SGDLS and CDR2 YYNGEE. The CDR3 has 15 residues. J gave up 5 bases and V 3 bases, and 9 bases lay outside the gene matches. For the CDR3, the DNA is TGTGCCAGCAGCGCGACCGGGACTAGCTACAACGAGCAGTACTTC. Its translation: CASSATGTSYNEQYF. Supplemented by reference TRBV9 and TRBJ2-7, the full variable domain reads DSGVTQTPKHLITATGQRVTLRCSPRSGDLSVYWYQQSLDQGLQFLIQYYNGEERAKGNILERFSAQQFPDLHSELNLSSLELGDSALYFCASSATGTSYNEQYFGPGTRLTVT.

The V gene is TRBV11-2, the J gene TRBJ2-5; D perhaps matches TRBD2 (6 bases). The CDR3 is 15 amino acids. V was pared by 4 bases and J by 5 bases, with 17 bases between. CDR1 is SGHAT and CDR2 is FQNNGV in the germline V gene. The CDR3 coding sequence is TGTGCCAGCAGCTATGCCGGGAGACCAGGGGAGACCCAGTACTTC. Translation: CASSYAGRPGETQYF. Based on the CDR3 plus reference TRBV11-2 and TRBJ2-5, the full variable domain is EAGVAQSPRYKIIEKRQSVAFWCNPISGHATLYWYQQILGQGPKLLIQFQNNGVVDDSQLPKDRFSAERLKGVDSTLKIQPAKLEDSAVYLCASSYAGRPGETQYFGPGTRLLVL.

The rearrangement links TRBV18 to TRBJ2-3, with D possibly matching TRBD1 (5 bases). This CDR3 spans 14 amino acids. Germline CDR1 is KGHSH and CDR2 is LQKENI. Trimming left V 6 bases short and J 0 bases short, with 10 bases between. For the CDR3, the DNA is TGTGCCAGCTCCCGACAGAGAAGCACAGATACGCAGTATTTT. Translation: CASSRQRSTDTQYF.

This chain links TRBV12-3 or TRBV12-4 with TRBJ2-7, with a tentative D call TRBD2 (6 bases). V gave up 2 bases and J gave up 2 bases, with 7 bases separating them. The CDR3 consists of 13 residues. The CDR3 sequence: CASSLSGAYEQYF. The DNA for the CDR3 is TGTGCCAGCAGTTTATCGGGGGCCTACGAGCAGTACTTC.

A remark on this clone: Germline is not matched at one junction end, which may reflect a read error. The chain uses TRBV9 and TRBJ2-7, with D possibly TRBD2 on 6 matching bases. Germline CDR1 reads SGDLS; CDR2 reads YYNGEE. This CDR3 has 13 amino acids. The CDR3 region is CASSVGRSSEQYF. CDR3 in DNA: TGTGCCAGCAGCGTCGGGAGATCCTCCGAGCAGTACTTC.

This sequence joins TRBV20-1 and TRBJ1-2; TRBD1 matches at 7 bases. Trimming cost V 6 bases and J 7 bases; bases outside gene matches: 5. This CDR3 spans 11 amino acids. Germline CDR1 is DFQATT and CDR2 is SNEGSKA (reference sequence). CDR3 residues: CSAPGTVGYTF. The CDR3, as DNA: TGCAGTGCCCCCGGGACAGTTGGCTACACCTTC.